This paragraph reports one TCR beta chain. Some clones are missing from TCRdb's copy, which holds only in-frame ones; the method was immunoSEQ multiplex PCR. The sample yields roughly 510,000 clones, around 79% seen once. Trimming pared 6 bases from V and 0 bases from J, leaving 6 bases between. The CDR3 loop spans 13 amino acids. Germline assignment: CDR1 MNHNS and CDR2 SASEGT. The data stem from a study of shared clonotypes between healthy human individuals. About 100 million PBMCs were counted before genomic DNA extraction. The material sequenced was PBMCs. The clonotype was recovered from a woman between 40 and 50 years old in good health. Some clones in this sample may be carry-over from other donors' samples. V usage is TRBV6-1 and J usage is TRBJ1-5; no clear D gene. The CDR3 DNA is TGTGCCAGCAGAGCTTATAGCAATCAGCCCCAGCATTTT. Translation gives CASRAYSNQPQHF.